This T cell receptor beta chain was sequenced in a study of CD8 T cells in ankylosing spondylitis. Study conclusions and caveats: A TCR beta motif of about eight highly homologous variants appeared characteristic of ankylosing spondylitis blood.

This clonotype occurred a few times. What it recognizes is unknown. The germline CDR1 and CDR2 sequences are MGHRA and YSYEKL. This CDR3 is 15 amino acids long. The J segment lost 4 bases and the V segment lost 0 bases, leaving 3 bases of the junction unmatched. Library preparation for TCR beta used quantitative 5'-RACE with molecular barcodes. Each CDR3 protein gets one entry after TCRdb re-called the 5' RACE reads with MiXCR. This table holds 200,000 to 250,000 distinct CDR3 sequences, approximately 20% found once. Sequences were obtained from blood, either unsorted or a sorted T cell fraction (not recorded which). V and J are TRBV4-1 and TRBJ2-7, with 10 bases aligning to TRBD2. This sequence was found in a male donor with ankylosing spondylitis. The CDR3 protein is CASSQDASGRYEQYF. The CDR3 DNA follows: TGCGCCAGCAGCCAAGATGCTAGCGGGAGATACGAGCAGTACTTC.